This note documents a single TCR beta chain sequence. Its antigen is not known. The data stem from a study of cytomegalovirus exposure and HLA in healthy donors. General study results and limits: Most TCR sequences were uncommon, yet certain public TCRs appeared in many donors. According to a subsequent analysis, TCR clusters identified in the first cohort showed a tendency to co-occur across the approximately 110 validation repertoires.

The donors were members of the validation cohort, which comprised 120 subjects and was separate from the first cohort of roughly 700 subjects. The data were produced by immunoSEQ multiplex PCR, yet TCRdb's version contains in-frame clones alone and is incomplete. The data contain 76,000 or so clones, roughly 95% of them singletons. The J segment lost 0 bases and the V segment lost 6 bases, leaving 4 bases of the junction unmatched. Germline V gene lookup returns CDR1 KGHSH and CDR2 LQKENI. The CDR3 is made up of 14 amino acids. The source is a woman between 18 and 29 years old in good health and CMV-seropositive. The chain recombines TRBV18 with TRBJ1-1; 7 bases are shared with TRBD1. Sequenced: PBMCs. Written as DNA, the CDR3 is TGTGCCAGCTCCAAGACAGGGATGAACACTGAAGCTTTCTTT. It specifies CASSKTGMNTEAFF.